This T cell receptor beta chain stems from a study of spatial heterogeneity in lung cancer. About the research overall: Strongly correlated with TCR transcript counts in tumor regions was a T cell module score, which was a transcriptional module score calculated from matched bulk RNA-seq.

Study results and limitations: Within tumors, counts of expanded alpha and beta TCRs tracked tumor mutation counts. Quantities of ubiquitous and regional expanded TCRs paralleled ubiquitous and regional nonsynonymous mutations, respectively.

At least ten counts were recorded for this clonotype. Its antigen remains unknown. Every TCR cDNA molecule carried a tag that served as a unique molecular identifier. TCRdb re-derived calls from the 5' RACE reads in MiXCR, one entry per CDR3 protein. Seen here are some 97,000 distinct CDR3 sequences, roughly 4.5% observed once, and the top ten hold around 20%. Time point given: sample taken at primary tumor resection. The germline V gene has CDR1 MNHNS and CDR2 SASEGT. Trimming removed 4 bases from V and 0 bases from J, with 6 bases in between. This CDR3 region has 13 residues. The receptor was derived from a male donor with early-stage non-small cell lung cancer. The sample was lung tumor tissue, taken at surgery. The chain carries TRBV6-1 and TRBJ1-2; D unclear. Written as DNA, the CDR3 is TGTGCCAGCAGTGGGAAGGCTAACTATGGCTACACCTTC. Translation: CASSGKANYGYTF.